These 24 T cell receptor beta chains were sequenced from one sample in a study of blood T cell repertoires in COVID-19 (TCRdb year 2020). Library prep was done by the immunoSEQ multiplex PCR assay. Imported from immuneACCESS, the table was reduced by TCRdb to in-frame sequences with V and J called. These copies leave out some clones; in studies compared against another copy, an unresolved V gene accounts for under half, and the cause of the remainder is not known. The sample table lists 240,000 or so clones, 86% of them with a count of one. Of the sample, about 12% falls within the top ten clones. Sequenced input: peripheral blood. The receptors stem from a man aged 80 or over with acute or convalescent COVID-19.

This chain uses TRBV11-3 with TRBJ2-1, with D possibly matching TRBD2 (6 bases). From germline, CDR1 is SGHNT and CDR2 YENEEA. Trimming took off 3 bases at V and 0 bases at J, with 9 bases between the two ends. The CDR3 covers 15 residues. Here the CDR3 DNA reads TGTGCCAGCAGCTTTGGGAGGAGCTCCTACAATGAGCAGTTCTTC. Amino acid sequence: CASSFGRSSYNEQFF.

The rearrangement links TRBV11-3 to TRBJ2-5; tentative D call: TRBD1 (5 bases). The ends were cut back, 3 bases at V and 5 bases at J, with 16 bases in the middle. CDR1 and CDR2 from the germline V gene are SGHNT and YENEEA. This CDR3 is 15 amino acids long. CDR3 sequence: CASSLGKGLGETQYF. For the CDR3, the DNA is TGTGCCAGCAGCTTGGGGAAGGGGCTCGGGGAGACCCAGTACTTC.

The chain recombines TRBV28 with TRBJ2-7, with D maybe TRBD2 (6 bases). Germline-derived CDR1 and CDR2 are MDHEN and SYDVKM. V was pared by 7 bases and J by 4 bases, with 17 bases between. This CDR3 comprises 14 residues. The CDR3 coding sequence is TGTGCCAGCACCCCGGAGGGGCTTGGGTACGAGCAGTACTTC. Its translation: CASTPEGLGYEQYF.

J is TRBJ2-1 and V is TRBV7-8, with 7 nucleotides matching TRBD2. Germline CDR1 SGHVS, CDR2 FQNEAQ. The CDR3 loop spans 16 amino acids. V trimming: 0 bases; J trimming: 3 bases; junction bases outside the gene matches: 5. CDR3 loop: CASSLAVGGSYNEQFF. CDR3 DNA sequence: TGTGCCAGCAGCTTAGCAGTGGGCGGGAGCTACAATGAGCAGTTCTTC.

CDR3: CASSKEKSGTSDWSYEQYF. CDR3 in DNA: TGTGCCAGCAGCAAAGAGAAGTCGGGGACTAGCGATTGGAGCTACGAGCAGTACTTC. This rearrangement joins TRBV21-1 to TRBJ2-7; the table's D call, TRBD2, has no DNA check behind it. TRBV21-1 is designated a pseudogene. The CDR3 is 19 amino acids.

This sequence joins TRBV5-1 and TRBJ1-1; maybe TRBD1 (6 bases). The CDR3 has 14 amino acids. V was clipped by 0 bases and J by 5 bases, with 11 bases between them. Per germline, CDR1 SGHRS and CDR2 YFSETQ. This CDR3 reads CASSLDRVKTEAFF. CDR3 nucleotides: TGCGCCAGCAGCTTGGACAGGGTTAAGACTGAAGCTTTCTTT.

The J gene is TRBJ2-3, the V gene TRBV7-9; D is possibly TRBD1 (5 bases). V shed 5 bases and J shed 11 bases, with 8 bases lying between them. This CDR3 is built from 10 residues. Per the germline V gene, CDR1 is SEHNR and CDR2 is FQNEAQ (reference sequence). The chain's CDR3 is CASSLGQQYF. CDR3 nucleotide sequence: TGTGCCAGCAGCCTAGGACAGCAGTATTTT.

CDR3 nucleotide sequence: TGCGCCAGCAGCCCGCCGGTACCTAGAGCTAACTATGGCTACACCTTC. Its translation is CASSPPVPRANYGYTF. This sequence joins TRBV4-1 and TRBJ1-2; D remains ambiguous. There are 16 residues in the CDR3. Germline V gene data show CDR1 as MGHRA and CDR2 as YSYEKL. The V gene lost 4 bases and the J gene lost 0 bases, with 15 bases spanning the gap.

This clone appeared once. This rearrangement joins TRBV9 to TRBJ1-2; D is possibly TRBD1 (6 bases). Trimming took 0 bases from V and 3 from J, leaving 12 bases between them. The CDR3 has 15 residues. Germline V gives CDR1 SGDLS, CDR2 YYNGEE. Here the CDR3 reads CASSVVAGDHYGYTF. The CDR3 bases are TGTGCCAGCAGCGTAGTGGCAGGGGATCACTATGGCTACACCTTC.

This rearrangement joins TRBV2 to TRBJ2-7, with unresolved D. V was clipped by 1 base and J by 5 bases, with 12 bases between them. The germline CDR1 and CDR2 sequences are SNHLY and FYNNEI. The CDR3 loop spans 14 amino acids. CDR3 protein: CASSEGGSRNEQYF. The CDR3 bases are TGTGCCAGCAGTGAAGGAGGCTCACGGAACGAGCAGTACTTC.

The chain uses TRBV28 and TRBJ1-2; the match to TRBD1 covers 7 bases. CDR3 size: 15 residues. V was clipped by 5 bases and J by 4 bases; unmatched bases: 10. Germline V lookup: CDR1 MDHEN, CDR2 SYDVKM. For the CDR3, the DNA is TGTGCCAGCAGTCCTCCGGCCGGGACAGCCTATGGCTACACCTTC. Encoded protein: CASSPPAGTAYGYTF.

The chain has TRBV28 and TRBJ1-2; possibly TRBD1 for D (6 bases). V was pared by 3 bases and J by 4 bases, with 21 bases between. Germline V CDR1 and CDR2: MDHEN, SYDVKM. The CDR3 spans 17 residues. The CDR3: CASSFHGQPPRGYGYTF. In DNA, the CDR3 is TGTGCCAGCAGTTTCCACGGACAGCCACCCCGCGGCTATGGCTACACCTTC.

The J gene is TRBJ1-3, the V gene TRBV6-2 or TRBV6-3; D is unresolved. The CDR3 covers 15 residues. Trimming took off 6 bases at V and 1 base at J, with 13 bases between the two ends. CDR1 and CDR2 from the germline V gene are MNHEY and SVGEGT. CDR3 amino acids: CASSPAGASGNTIYF. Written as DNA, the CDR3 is TGTGCCAGCAGCCCGGCTGGAGCATCTGGAAACACCATATATTTT.

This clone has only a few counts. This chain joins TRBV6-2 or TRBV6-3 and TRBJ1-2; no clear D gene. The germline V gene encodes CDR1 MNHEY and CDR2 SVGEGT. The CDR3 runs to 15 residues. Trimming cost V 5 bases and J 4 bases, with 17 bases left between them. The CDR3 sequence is CASSLGLRAGYGYTF. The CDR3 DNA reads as TGTGCCAGCAGTCTGGGCCTCCGAGCGGGCTATGGCTACACCTTC.

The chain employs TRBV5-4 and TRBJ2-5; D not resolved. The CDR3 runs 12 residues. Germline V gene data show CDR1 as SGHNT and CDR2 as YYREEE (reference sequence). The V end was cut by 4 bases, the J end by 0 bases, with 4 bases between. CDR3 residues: CASSPYQETQYF. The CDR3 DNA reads TGTGCCAGCAGCCCGTACCAAGAGACCCAGTACTTC.

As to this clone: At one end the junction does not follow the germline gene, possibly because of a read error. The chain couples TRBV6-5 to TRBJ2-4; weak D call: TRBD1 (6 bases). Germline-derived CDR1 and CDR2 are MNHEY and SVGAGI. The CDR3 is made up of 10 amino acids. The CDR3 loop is CASRGNRDEF. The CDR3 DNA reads TGTGCCAGCAGAGGGAACAGGGACGAGTTC.

The CDR3 sequence: CASRSRLVVDQPQHF. The CDR3 nucleotides are TGTGCCAGCAGGTCAAGACTGGTTGTGGATCAGCCCCAGCATTTT. This chain connects TRBV6-5 to TRBJ1-5; D is ambiguous. The germline gives CDR1 MNHEY, CDR2 SVGAGI. CDR3 length equals 15 residues. V lost 6 bases, J lost 5 bases, and 17 bases lay in between.

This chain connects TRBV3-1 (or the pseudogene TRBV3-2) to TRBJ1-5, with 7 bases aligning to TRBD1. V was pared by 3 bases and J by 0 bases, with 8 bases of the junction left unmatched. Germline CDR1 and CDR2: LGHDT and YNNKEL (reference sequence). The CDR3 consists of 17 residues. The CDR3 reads CASSQRGGRDSNQPQHF. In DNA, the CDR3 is TGTGCCAGCAGCCAGAGAGGGGGCAGAGATAGCAATCAGCCCCAGCATTTT.

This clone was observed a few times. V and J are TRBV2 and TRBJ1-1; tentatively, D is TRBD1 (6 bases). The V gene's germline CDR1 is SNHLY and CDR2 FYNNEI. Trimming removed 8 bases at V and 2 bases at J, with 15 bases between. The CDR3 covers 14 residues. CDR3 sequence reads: CASSNPRGNTEAFF. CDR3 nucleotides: TGTGCCAGCTCCAACCCCAGGGGAAACACTGAAGCTTTCTTT.

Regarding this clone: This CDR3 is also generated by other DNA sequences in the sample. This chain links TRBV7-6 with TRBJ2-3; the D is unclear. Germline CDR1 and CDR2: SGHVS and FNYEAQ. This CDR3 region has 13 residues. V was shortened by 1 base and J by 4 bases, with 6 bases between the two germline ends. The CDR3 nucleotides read TGTGCCAGCAGCTTAGGTCCGGCAGATACGCAGTATTTT. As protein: CASSLGPADTQYF.

CDR3 DNA sequence: TGTGCCAGCAGTTCCCTCGGACAGGGGGCCGGCGAGCAGTACTTC. Translating gives CASSSLGQGAGEQYF. The J gene is TRBJ2-7, the V gene TRBV28, with 11 bases identical to TRBD1. V gave up 4 bases and J gave up 6 bases; unmatched junction bases: 8. Looked up from germline, CDR1 is MDHEN and CDR2 is SYDVKM. This CDR3 contains 15 residues.

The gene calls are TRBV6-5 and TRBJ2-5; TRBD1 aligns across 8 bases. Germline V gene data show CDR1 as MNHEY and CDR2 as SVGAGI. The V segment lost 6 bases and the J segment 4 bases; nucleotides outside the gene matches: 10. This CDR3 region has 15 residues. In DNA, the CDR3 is TGTGCCAGCAGCTCAGGACAGGGAATCTTAGAGACCCAGTACTTC. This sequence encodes CASSSGQGILETQYF.

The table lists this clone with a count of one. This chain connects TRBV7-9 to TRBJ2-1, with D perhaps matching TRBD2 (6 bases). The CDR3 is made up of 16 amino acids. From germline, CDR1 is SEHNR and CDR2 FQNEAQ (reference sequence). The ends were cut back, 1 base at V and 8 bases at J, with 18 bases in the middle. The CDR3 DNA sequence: TGTGCCAGCAGCTTAGGTTGGGGGAGGAGTCGAGATGAGCAGTTCTTC. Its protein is CASSLGWGRSRDEQFF.

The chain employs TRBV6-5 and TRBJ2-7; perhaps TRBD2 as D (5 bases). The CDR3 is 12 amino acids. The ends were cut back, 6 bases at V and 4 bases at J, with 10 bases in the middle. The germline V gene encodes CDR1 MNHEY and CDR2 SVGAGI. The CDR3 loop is CASRASGYEQYF. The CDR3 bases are TGTGCCAGCAGGGCCTCGGGGTACGAGCAGTACTTC.